This TCR beta chain was captured in a study of control samples from healthy donors and cancer patients. The protocol was immunoSEQ multiplex PCR, while the TCRdb copy is restricted to in-frame clones and leaves out a portion. The table shows 120,000 or so clones, with 85% to 95% occurring only once. The length of the CDR3 is 13 residues. V lost 6 bases and J 4 bases, leaving 12 bases between the germline ends. The V gene's germline CDR1 is MNHNY and CDR2 SVGAGI (reference sequence). The TCR sequence derives from a man older than 75 with head and neck cancer. Sequenced material: PBMCs. The chain carries TRBV6-6 and TRBJ1-1; perhaps TRBD1 as D (5 bases). Here the CDR3 reads CASRARESTEAFF. CDR3 coding DNA: TGTGCCAGCAGGGCCAGGGAAAGCACTGAAGCTTTCTTT.